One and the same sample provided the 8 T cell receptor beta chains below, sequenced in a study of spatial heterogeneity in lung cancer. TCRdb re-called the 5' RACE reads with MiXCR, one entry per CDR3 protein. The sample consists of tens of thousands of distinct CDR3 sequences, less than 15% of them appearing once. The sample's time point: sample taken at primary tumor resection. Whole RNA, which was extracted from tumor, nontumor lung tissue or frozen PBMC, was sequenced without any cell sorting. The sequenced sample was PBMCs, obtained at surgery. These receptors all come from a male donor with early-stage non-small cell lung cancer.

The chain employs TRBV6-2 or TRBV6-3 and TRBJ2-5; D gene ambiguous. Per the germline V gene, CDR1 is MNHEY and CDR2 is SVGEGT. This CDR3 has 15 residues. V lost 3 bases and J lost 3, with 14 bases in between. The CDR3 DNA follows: TGTGCCAGCAGTTATCAGTTGGCTCCCAAAGAGACCCAGTACTTC. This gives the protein CASSYQLAPKETQYF.

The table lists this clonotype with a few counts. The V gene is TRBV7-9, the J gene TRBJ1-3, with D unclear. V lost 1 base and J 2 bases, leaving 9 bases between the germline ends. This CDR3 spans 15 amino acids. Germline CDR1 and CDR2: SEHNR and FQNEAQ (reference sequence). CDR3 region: CASSLGGFTGNTIYF. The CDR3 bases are TGTGCCAGCAGCTTAGGAGGCTTCACTGGAAACACCATATATTTT.

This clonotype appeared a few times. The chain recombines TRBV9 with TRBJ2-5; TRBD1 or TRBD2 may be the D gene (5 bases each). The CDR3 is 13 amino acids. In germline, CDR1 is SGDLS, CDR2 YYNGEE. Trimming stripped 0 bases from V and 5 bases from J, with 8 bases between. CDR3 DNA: TGTGCCAGCAGCGTAGCGGGACCCGAGACCCAGTACTTC. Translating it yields CASSVAGPETQYF.

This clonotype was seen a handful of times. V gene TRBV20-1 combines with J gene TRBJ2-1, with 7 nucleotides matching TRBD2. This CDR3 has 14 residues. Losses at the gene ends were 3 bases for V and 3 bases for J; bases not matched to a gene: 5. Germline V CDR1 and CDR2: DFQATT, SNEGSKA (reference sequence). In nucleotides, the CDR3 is TGCAGTGCTAGTTGGTGGGAGGGCTACAATGAGCAGTTCTTC. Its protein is CSASWWEGYNEQFF.

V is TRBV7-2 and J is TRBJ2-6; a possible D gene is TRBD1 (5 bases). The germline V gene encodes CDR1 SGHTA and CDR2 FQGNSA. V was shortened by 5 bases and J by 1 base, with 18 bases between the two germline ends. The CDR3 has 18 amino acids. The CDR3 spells CTSSPRAQGRSGANVLTF. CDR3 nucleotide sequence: TGTACCAGCAGCCCACGGGCCCAGGGTAGGTCTGGGGCCAACGTCCTGACTTTC.

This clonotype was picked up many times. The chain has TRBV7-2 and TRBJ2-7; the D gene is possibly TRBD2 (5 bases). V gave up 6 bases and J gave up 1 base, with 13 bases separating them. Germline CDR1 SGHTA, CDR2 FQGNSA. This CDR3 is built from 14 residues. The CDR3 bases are TGTGCCAGCAGTATAGCGCATCGTTCCTACGAGCAGTACTTC. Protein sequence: CASSIAHRSYEQYF.

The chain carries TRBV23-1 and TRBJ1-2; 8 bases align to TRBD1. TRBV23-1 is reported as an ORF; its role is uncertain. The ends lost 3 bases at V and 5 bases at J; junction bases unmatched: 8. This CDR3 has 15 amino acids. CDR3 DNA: TGCGCCAGCAGTCAGGCTTCCGGACAGGGTTATGGCTACACCTTC. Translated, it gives CASSQASGQGYGYTF.

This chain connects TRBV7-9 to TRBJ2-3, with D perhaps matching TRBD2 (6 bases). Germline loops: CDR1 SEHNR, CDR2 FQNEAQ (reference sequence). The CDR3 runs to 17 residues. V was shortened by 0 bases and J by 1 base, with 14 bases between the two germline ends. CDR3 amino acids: CASSLAAGQGGTDTQYF. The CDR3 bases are TGTGCCAGCAGCTTAGCCGCGGGGCAAGGAGGCACAGATACGCAGTATTTT.